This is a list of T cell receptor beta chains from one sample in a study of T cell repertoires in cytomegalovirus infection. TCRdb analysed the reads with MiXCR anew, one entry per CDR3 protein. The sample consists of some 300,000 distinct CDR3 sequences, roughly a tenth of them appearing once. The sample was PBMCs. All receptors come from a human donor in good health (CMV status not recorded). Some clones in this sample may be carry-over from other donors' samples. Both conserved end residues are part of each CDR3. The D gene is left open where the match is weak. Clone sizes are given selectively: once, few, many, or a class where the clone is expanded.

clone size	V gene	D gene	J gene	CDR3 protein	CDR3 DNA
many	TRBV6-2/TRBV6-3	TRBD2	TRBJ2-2	CASSLGGTSGPGELFF	TGTGCCAGCAGTCTCGGGGGGACGTCTGGCCCCGGGGAGCTGTTTTTT
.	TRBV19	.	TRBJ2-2	CASSKEGVGLNTGELFF	TGTGCCAGTAGTAAAGAGGGCGTGGGATTGAACACCGGGGAGCTGTTTTTT
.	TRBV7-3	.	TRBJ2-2	CASRLGTATGELFF	TGTGCCAGCAGACTGGGGACCGCGACCGGGGAGCTGTTTTTT
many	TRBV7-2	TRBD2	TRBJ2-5	CASIAGPSETQYF	TGTGCCAGCATAGCGGGGCCCTCGGAGACCCAGTACTTC
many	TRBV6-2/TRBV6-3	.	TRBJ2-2	CASSYTRGGNTGELFF	TGTGCCAGCAGTTACACACGGGGCGGGAACACCGGGGAGCTGTTTTTT
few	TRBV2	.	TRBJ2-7	CASSAGDEQYF	TGTGCCAGCAGTGCCGGGGACGAGCAGTACTTC
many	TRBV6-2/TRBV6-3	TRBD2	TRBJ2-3	CASSYGGLDTDTQYF	TGTGCCAGCAGTTACGGAGGACTAGACACAGATACGCAGTATTTT
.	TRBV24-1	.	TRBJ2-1	CATSDLYRANEQFF	TGTGCCACCAGTGATTTGTACAGGGCAAATGAGCAGTTCTTC
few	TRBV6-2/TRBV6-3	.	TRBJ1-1	CASTPPDLGNTEAFF	TGTGCCAGCACTCCCCCCGACCTTGGGAATACTGAAGCTTTCTTT
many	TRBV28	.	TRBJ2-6	CASSLVPGSGANVLTF	TGTGCCAGCAGTTTAGTTCCGGGGTCTGGGGCCAACGTCCTGACTTTC
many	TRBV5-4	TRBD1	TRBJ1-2	CASSVPRRQGADGYTF	TGTGCCAGCAGCGTCCCGCGTAGACAGGGGGCGGATGGCTACACCTTC
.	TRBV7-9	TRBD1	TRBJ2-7	CASSLARTGGREQYF	TGTGCCAGCAGCTTAGCGAGGACAGGGGGCCGCGAGCAGTACTTC
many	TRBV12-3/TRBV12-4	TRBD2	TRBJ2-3	CASSFTFGGYYTDTQYF	TGTGCCAGCAGTTTTACTTTCGGGGGGTACTACACAGATACGCAGTATTTT
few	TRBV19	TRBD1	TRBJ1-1	CASGPGQAGTEAFF	TGTGCCAGCGGGCCGGGACAGGCTGGCACTGAAGCTTTCTTT
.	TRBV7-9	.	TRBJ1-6	CASSPDSHNSPLHF	TGTGCCAGCAGCCCTGACAGCCATAATTCACCCCTCCACTTT
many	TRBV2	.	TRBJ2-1	CASSLRGYYNEQFF	TGTGCCAGCAGTCTCAGGGGTTACTACAATGAGCAGTTCTTC
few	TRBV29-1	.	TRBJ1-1	CSVHRADMNTEAFF	TGCAGCGTTCACAGGGCAGATATGAACACTGAAGCTTTCTTT
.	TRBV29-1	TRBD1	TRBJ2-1	CSVEDPRTGVYNEQFF	TGCAGCGTTGAAGATCCTAGGACAGGGGTTTACAATGAGCAGTTCTTC
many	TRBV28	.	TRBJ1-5	CASSPLGGARNF	TGTGCCAGCAGTCCCCTGGGGGGGGCCAGGAATTTT
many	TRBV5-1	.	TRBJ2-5	CASSLVQGRHQETQYF	TGCGCCAGCAGCTTGGTACAGGGTAGGCACCAAGAGACCCAGTACTTC
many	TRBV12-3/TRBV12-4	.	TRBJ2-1	CASSEGGRNEQFF	TGTGCCAGCAGCGAAGGGGGGAGGAATGAGCAGTTCTTC
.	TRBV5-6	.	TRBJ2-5	CASSLLAAAQETQYF	TGTGCCAGCAGCTTACTAGCCGCCGCTCAAGAGACCCAGTACTTC
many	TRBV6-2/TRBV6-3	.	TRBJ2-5	CASSVGTSPGETQYF	TGTGCCAGCAGTGTGGGGACTTCCCCTGGGGAGACCCAGTACTTC
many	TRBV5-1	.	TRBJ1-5	CASSADSLGQPQHF	TGCGCCAGCAGCGCGGACAGTCTAGGTCAGCCCCAGCATTTT
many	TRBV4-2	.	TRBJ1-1	CASSQDPLGTTAEAFF	TGTGCCAGCAGCCAAGATCCACTGGGGACAACGGCTGAAGCTTTCTTT
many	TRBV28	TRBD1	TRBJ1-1	CASTFSGGQGGAFF	TGTGCCAGCACTTTCTCCGGGGGACAGGGGGGAGCTTTCTTT